The clone carrying this T cell receptor (beta chain) was recorded many times. Its specificity is not known. This specimen belongs to a study of T cells in Graves' hyperthyroidism and ophthalmopathy. The CDR3 totals 15 residues. Looked up from germline, CDR1 is SGHRS and CDR2 is YFSETQ. V was trimmed by 4 bases and J by 5 bases, leaving 15 bases between them. TCR beta CDR3 sequences were amplified from RNA transcripts. Primed by the HTBI set, a first-round RT-PCR was run on the TCR CDR3. TCRdb analysed the multiplex PCR reads with MiXCR anew, one entry per CDR3 protein. The sample carries 550,000 to 600,000 distinct CDR3 sequences, around 42% recorded once. Study-level findings and limits: A model using 13 V-J features told ophthalmopathy apart from stable hyperthyroidism. In the blood, most expanded thyroid clonotypes above 0.001 appeared as well.

This clonotype was obtained from an adult woman with Graves' disease, either hyperthyroidism or ophthalmopathy (not recorded which). Sample: peripheral blood or thyroid tissue (not recorded which). V is TRBV5-1 and J is TRBJ2-2; TRBD1 or TRBD2 may be the D gene (6 bases each). The CDR3 loop is CASSPRGAWTGELFF. The CDR3 coding sequence is TGCGCCAGCAGCCCGAGGGGGGCTTGGACCGGGGAGCTGTTTTTT.